The next 26 T cell receptor beta chains were all read from a single sample in a study of cytomegalovirus exposure and HLA in healthy donors. Primers for the PCR totalled 60 Vbeta and 13 Jbeta. Generated by immunoSEQ multiplex PCR, the TCRdb table keeps only in-frame clones and is missing some. The table records under 100,000 clones, 76% of them present only once. The sequenced material came from PBMCs. These receptors all come from a man in his forties or fifties in good health and CMV-seronegative.

This chain joins TRBV7-9 and TRBJ2-3, with 10 bases aligning to TRBD2. Germline V lookup: CDR1 SEHNR, CDR2 FQNEAQ (reference sequence). V was clipped by 5 bases and J by 4 bases; unmatched bases: 9. The CDR3 loop spans 16 amino acids. This chain's CDR3 is CASSPHQRGGPDTQYF. The CDR3 DNA reads as TGTGCCAGCAGCCCCCACCAGCGGGGGGGCCCAGATACGCAGTATTTT.

Written as DNA, the CDR3 is TGTGCCAGCAGCTCGGGGGGCACTGAAGCTTTCTTT. Translating it yields CASSSGGTEAFF. This chain connects TRBV4-2 to TRBJ1-1, with D perhaps matching TRBD1 (5 bases). V lost 5 bases and J 4 bases, leaving 8 bases between the germline ends. Germline values: CDR1 LGHNA, CDR2 YNFKEQ. CDR3 size: 12 residues.

About this clone: One end of the junction does not line up with germline, which may come from a read error. The sample has other DNA sequences that encode this CDR3 too. The chain employs TRBV7-7 and TRBJ1-1; D gene ambiguous. CDR3 length: 13 residues. Germline V gene lookup returns CDR1 SSHAT and CDR2 FNYEAQ (reference sequence). The CDR3 region has the DNA TGTGCCAGCAGCTTAGAACAGAACACCGAAGCTTTCTTT. Its protein is CASSLEQNTEAFF.

This chain uses TRBV28 with TRBJ1-6; TRBD1 matches 7 bases. The CDR3 sequence is 11 residues long. V lost 8 bases, J lost 9 bases, and 1 base stayed unmatched. Germline CDR1 and CDR2: MDHEN and SYDVKM. CDR3 region: CASGTVSPLHF. The CDR3 region has the DNA TGTGCCAGCGGGACAGTTTCACCCCTCCACTTT.

This chain connects TRBV19 to TRBJ1-1; D may be TRBD1 (6 bases). V was cut by 4 bases and J by 1 base, with 13 bases left in between. CDR3 length: 15 residues. Germline V CDR1 and CDR2: LNHDA, SQIVND (reference sequence). The CDR3: CASSRGGAENTEAFF. For the CDR3, the DNA is TGTGCCAGTAGTAGGGGGGGCGCAGAGAACACTGAAGCTTTCTTT.

The chain recombines TRBV4-1 with TRBJ1-2; 12 nucleotides align to TRBD1. Germline V gene lookup returns CDR1 MGHRA and CDR2 YSYEKL. The ends lost 3 bases at V and 7 bases at J; junction bases unmatched: 6. CDR3 length equals 15 residues. CDR3 protein: CASSQTGQGALGYTF. The CDR3 coding sequence is TGCGCCAGCAGCCAGACGGGACAGGGGGCGCTTGGCTACACCTTC.

This chain joins TRBV5-1 and TRBJ2-1; D possibly corresponds to TRBD1 (5 bases). CDR3 length: 14 residues. The germline CDR1 and CDR2 sequences are SGHRS and YFSETQ. With 5 bases removed from V and 6 bases from J, the gap between germline ends came to 15 bases. The CDR3 DNA sequence: TGCGCCAGCAGACATCAGGGCCCGGGCAATGAGCAGTTCTTC. This sequence encodes CASRHQGPGNEQFF.

Points on this clone: One end of the junction is discordant with germline, which a read error may explain. The J gene is TRBJ2-2, the V gene TRBV6-6, with D tentatively TRBD2 (8 bases). CDR3 length: 16 residues. Germline V lookup: CDR1 MNHNY, CDR2 SVGAGI (reference sequence). CDR3 amino acids: CASKKGAGGNTEELFF. CDR3 sequence (DNA): TGTGCCAGCAAAAAGGGGGCGGGGGGAAACACCGAGGAGCTGTTTTTT.

The rearrangement links TRBV30 to TRBJ1-1; D gene ambiguous. V dropped 0 bases and J dropped 0 bases, with 11 bases sitting between them. The germline V gene encodes CDR1 GTSNPN and CDR2 SVGIG (reference sequence). This CDR3 region has 15 residues. The CDR3 loop is CAWSVQFRMNTEAFF. Written as DNA, the CDR3 is TGTGCCTGGAGTGTACAGTTCCGGATGAACACTGAAGCTTTCTTT.

This chain links TRBV7-6 with TRBJ2-1; 11 bases fit TRBD1. This CDR3 comprises 17 residues. Trimming took 5 bases from V and 8 from J; bases not matched to a gene: 14. Germline CDR1 SGHVS, CDR2 FNYEAQ. In DNA, the CDR3 is TGTGCCAGCAGCCACGGCGATGGACAGGGGGCTTGGGATGAGCAGTTCTTC. Amino acid sequence: CASSHGDGQGAWDEQFF.

The chain combines TRBV7-8 with TRBJ2-1; possible D gene TRBD1, 6 bases. V was cut by 1 base and J by 15 bases, with 13 bases left in between. CDR1 is SGHVS, CDR2 FQNEAQ, per germline. The CDR3 spans 12 residues. CDR3 nucleotide sequence: TGTGCCAGCAGCTTAGACAGGGTCGAAGGGTTCTTC. This encodes CASSLDRVEGFF.

The chain is built from TRBV6-6 and TRBJ2-3, with a tentative D call TRBD1 (6 bases). This CDR3 has 15 amino acids. Germline V CDR1 and CDR2: MNHNY, SVGAGI (reference sequence). Deletions cut 2 bases from V and 2 bases from J, with 11 bases between. CDR3 bases: TGTGCCAGCAGTTACGGGGACACCAACACAGATACGCAGTATTTT. Translated, it gives CASSYGDTNTDTQYF.

This chain uses TRBV7-2 with TRBJ2-5, with 14 positions matching TRBD2. Germline CDR1 and CDR2: SGHTA and FQGNSA. V shed 3 bases and J 5 bases; nucleotides not matched to a gene: 5. The CDR3 is made up of 16 amino acids. The CDR3 nucleotides read TGTGCCAGCAGCTTGGGACTAGCGGGGGCTGGTGAGACCCAGTACTTC. It translates to CASSLGLAGAGETQYF. Complete variable domain (other parts from reference TRBV7-2 and TRBJ2-5): GAGVSQSPSNKVTEKGKDVELRCDPISGHTALYWYRQSLGQGLEFLIYFQGNSAPDKSGLPSDRFSAERTGGSVSTLTIQRTQQEDSAVYLCASSLGLAGAGETQYFGPGTRLLVL.

This clone was picked up a small number of times. This chain connects TRBV7-9 to TRBJ2-2, with a weak D call TRBD2 (7 bases). CDR3 length equals 16 residues. Germline V lookup: CDR1 SEHNR, CDR2 FQNEAQ (reference sequence). The V end was cut by 4 bases, the J end by 5 bases, with 17 bases between. The CDR3 nucleotides are TGTGCCAGCAGCTCCAATAGGGGGGGCGAGACCGGGGAGCTGTTTTTT. It codes for CASSSNRGGETGELFF.

This chain links TRBV7-2 with TRBJ2-1; 8 bases map to TRBD1. Germline values: CDR1 SGHTA, CDR2 FQGNSA. V shed 7 bases and J 9 bases; nucleotides not matched to a gene: 8. The CDR3 extends over 13 amino acids. As DNA, the CDR3 is TGTGCCAGCATCATTCAGGGGGCTTTTGAGCAGTTCTTC. Protein sequence: CASIIQGAFEQFF.

The rearrangement uses TRBV19 and TRBJ1-2; D uncertain. Trimming took 6 bases from V and 2 from J, leaving 16 bases between them. There are 15 residues in the CDR3. Germline V CDR1 and CDR2: LNHDA, SQIVND (reference sequence). CDR3 amino acids: CASSGALGLNYGYTF. The CDR3 bases are TGTGCCAGTAGCGGCGCTCTCGGACTGAACTATGGCTACACCTTC.

The chain uses TRBV19 and TRBJ2-5, with 8 bases that match TRBD2. Germline values: CDR1 LNHDA, CDR2 SQIVND (reference sequence). Trimming took 6 bases from V and 5 from J; bases not matched to a gene: 11. The CDR3 sequence is 15 residues long. Here the CDR3 reads CASRPGLVIAETQYF. The DNA for the CDR3 is TGTGCCAGTAGACCGGGACTAGTAATTGCGGAGACCCAGTACTTC. The full variable domain, in which reference TRBV19 and TRBJ2-5 provide the parts outside the CDR3, is DGGITQSPKYLFRKEGQNVTLSCEQNLNHDAMYWYRQDPGQGLRLIYYSQIVNDFQKGDIAEGYSVSREKKESFPLTVTSAQKNPTAFYLCASRPGLVIAETQYFGPGTRLLVL.

This clone was seen only a few times. The gene calls are TRBV9 and TRBJ1-4; TRBD1 is a possible D gene (6 bases). Germline CDR1 and CDR2: SGDLS and YYNGEE. The length of the CDR3 is 19 residues. The germline V and J ends were trimmed by 0 bases and 0 bases, with 18 bases remaining between them. CDR3 in DNA: TGTGCCAGCAGCGTAGCGGGACATCCACTAACTTCAACTAATGAAAAACTGTTTTTT. This sequence encodes CASSVAGHPLTSTNEKLFF.

The gene calls are TRBV18 and TRBJ2-6; tentatively, D is TRBD2 (6 bases). Germline V gene lookup returns CDR1 KGHSH and CDR2 LQKENI. CDR3 length: 17 residues. The V gene lost 3 bases and the J gene lost 0 bases, with 12 bases spanning the gap. The CDR3 DNA sequence: TGTGCCAGCTCACCCTGGGACTCTCGCTCTGGGGCCAACGTCCTGACTTTC. Translating it yields CASSPWDSRSGANVLTF.

The V and J genes are TRBV30 and TRBJ2-7; no definite D call. Trimming took 3 bases from V and 1 from J, leaving 13 bases between them. CDR1 is GTSNPN and CDR2 is SVGIG in the germline V gene (reference sequence). The CDR3 contains 14 residues. CDR3 in amino acids: CAWRTKAASYEQYF. The DNA for the CDR3 is TGTGCCTGGAGGACAAAGGCCGCATCCTACGAGCAGTACTTC.

The V gene is TRBV4-3, the J gene TRBJ2-7; D is undetermined. V was cut by 5 bases and J by 0 bases, with 14 bases left in between. Germline CDR1 LGHNA, CDR2 YSLEER. The CDR3 has 15 residues. For the CDR3, the DNA is TGCGCCAGCAGCTTAGATGTGGAGACCTCCTACGAGCAGTACTTC. Amino acids: CASSLDVETSYEQYF.

A single count supports this clone. The chain links TRBV2 to TRBJ1-5, with D unclear. The CDR3 consists of 12 residues. V shed 5 bases and J shed 4 bases, with 6 bases lying between them. The germline V gene has CDR1 SNHLY and CDR2 FYNNEI. CDR3 residues: CASSIENQPQHF. CDR3 DNA: TGTGCCAGCAGTATCGAGAATCAGCCCCAGCATTTT.

This chain connects TRBV11-2 to TRBJ1-2; 7 nucleotides agree with TRBD1. J lost 8 bases, V lost 4 bases, and 4 bases had no gene match. From germline, CDR1 is SGHAT and CDR2 FQNNGV. The CDR3 covers 12 residues. CDR3 protein: CASSYDRVGYTF. The CDR3 region has the DNA TGTGCCAGCAGCTATGACAGGGTCGGCTACACCTTC.

The rearrangement joins TRBV25-1 to TRBJ1-5, with unresolved D. V lost 1 base to trimming and J lost 15 bases, with 10 bases between them. The CDR3 totals 11 residues. From germline, CDR1 is MGHDK and CDR2 SYGVNS. Here the CDR3 reads CASSESGIRHF. The CDR3 bases are TGTGCCAGCAGTGAATCCGGGATCAGGCATTTT.

The gene calls are TRBV7-3 and TRBJ2-5; 7 bases are shared with TRBD2. Trimming removed 5 bases from V and 2 bases from J; junction bases left unmatched: 11. Germline lookup yields CDR1 SGHTA and CDR2 FQGTGA. The CDR3 is 16 amino acids. CDR3 sequence: CASSQTGGGVQETQYF. CDR3 nucleotides: TGTGCCAGCAGCCAAACGGGCGGGGGAGTTCAAGAGACCCAGTACTTC. Together with reference TRBV7-3 and TRBJ2-5, the CDR3 gives the full variable domain: GAGVSQTPSNKVTEKGKYVELRCDPISGHTALYWYRQSLGQGPEFLIYFQGTGAADDSGLPNDRFFAVRPEGSVSTLKIQRTERGDSAVYLCASSQTGGGVQETQYFGPGTRLLVL.

The chain carries TRBV7-3 and TRBJ1-5, with D unclear. CDR1 SGHTA and CDR2 FQGTGA come from the germline V gene. Trimming removed 3 bases from V and 0 bases from J, with 9 bases in between. The CDR3 is 15 amino acids. The CDR3 reads CASSFRHTSNQPQHF. CDR3 DNA: TGTGCCAGCAGCTTTCGACATACTAGCAATCAGCCCCAGCATTTT.